This entry is about one T cell receptor beta chain. The record originates from a study of T cell changes during pregnancy in multiple sclerosis. The germline V gene encodes CDR1 MGHRA and CDR2 YSYEKL. Trimming pared 2 bases from V and 5 bases from J, leaving 13 bases between. The CDR3 sequence is 14 residues long. Repertoires were generated with immunoSEQ multiplex PCR, while TCRdb's copy carries only in-frame clones and drops some. The data contain roughly 7,900 clones, 87% of them singletons. This TCR was recovered from a female donor in good health, enrolled as a control in a pregnancy study. This sample comprised CD8+ T cells from peripheral blood mononuclear cells, obtained in the first trimester of pregnancy. V and J are TRBV4-1 and TRBJ2-7; no clear D gene. The CDR3: CASSQTLALNEQYF. The CDR3 bases are TGCGCCAGCAGCCAAACCCTGGCCCTCAACGAGCAGTACTTC.